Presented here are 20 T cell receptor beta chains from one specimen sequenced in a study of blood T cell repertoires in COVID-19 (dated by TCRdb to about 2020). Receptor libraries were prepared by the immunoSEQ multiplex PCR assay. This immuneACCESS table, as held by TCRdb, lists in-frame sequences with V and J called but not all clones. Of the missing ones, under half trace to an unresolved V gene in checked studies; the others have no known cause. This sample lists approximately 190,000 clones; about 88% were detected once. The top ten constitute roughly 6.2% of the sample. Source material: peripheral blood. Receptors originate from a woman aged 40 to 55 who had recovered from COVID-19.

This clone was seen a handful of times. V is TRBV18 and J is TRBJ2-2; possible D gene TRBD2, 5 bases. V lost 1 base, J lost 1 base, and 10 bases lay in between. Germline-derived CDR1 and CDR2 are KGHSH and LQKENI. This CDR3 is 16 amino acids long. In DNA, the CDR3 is TGTGCCAGCTCACCACGAGAGGGTGTGAACACCGGGGAGCTGTTTTTT. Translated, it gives CASSPREGVNTGELFF.

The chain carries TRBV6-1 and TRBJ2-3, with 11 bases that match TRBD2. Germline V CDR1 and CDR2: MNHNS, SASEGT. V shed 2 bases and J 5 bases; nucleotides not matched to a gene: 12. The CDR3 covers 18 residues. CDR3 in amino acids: CASSERSGSGRAQDTQYF. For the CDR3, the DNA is TGTGCCAGCAGTGAAAGATCGGGTAGCGGGAGGGCCCAAGATACGCAGTATTTT.

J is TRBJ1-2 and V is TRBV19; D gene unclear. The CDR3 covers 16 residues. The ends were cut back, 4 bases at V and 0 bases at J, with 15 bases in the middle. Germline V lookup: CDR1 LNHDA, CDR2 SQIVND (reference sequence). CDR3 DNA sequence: TGTGCCAGTAGTACCGGGCCCCCGAGGGCTAACTATGGCTACACCTTC. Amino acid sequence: CASSTGPPRANYGYTF.

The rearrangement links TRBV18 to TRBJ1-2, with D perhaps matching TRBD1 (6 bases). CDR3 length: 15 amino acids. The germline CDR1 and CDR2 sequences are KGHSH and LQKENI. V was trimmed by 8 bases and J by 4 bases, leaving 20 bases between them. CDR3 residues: CASDNNQQGFYGYTF. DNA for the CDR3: TGTGCCAGCGACAATAACCAACAGGGTTTCTATGGCTACACCTTC. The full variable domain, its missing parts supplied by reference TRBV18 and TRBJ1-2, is NAGVMQNPRHLVRRRGQEARLRCSPMKGHSHVYWYRQLPEEGLKFMVYLQKENIIDESGMPKERFSAEFPKEGPSILRIQQVVRGDSAAYFCASDNNQQGFYGYTFGSGTRLTVV.

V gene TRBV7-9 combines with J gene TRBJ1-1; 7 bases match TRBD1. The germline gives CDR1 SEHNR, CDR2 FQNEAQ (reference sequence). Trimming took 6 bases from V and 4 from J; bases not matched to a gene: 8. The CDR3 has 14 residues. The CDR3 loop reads CASRLLQGGTEAFF. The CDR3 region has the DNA TGTGCCAGCAGACTACTCCAGGGGGGCACTGAAGCTTTCTTT. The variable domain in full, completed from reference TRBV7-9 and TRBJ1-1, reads DTGVSQNPRHKITKRGQNVTFRCDPISEHNRLYWYRQTLGQGPEFLTYFQNEAQLEKSRLLSDRFSAERPKGSFSTLEIQRTEQGDSAMYLCASRLLQGGTEAFFGQGTRLTVV.

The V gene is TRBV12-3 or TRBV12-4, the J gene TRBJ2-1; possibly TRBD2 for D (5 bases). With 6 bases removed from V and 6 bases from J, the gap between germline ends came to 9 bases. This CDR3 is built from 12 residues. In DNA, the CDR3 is TGTGCCAGCAGGTCGACTATCAATGAGCAGTTCTTC. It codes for CASRSTINEQFF.

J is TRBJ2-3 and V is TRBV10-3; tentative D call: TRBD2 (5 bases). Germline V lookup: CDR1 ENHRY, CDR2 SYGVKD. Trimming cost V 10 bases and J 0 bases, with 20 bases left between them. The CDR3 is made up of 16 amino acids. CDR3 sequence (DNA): TGTGCCACCTCCCTTCGGGGAGCGGCTAGCACAGATACGCAGTATTTT. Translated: CATSLRGAASTDTQYF.

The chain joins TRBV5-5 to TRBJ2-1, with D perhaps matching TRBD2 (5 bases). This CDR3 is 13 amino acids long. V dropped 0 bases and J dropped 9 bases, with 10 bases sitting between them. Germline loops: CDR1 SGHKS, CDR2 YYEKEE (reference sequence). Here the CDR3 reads CASSLEARGEQFF. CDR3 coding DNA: TGTGCCAGCAGCTTGGAGGCCCGGGGTGAGCAGTTCTTC.

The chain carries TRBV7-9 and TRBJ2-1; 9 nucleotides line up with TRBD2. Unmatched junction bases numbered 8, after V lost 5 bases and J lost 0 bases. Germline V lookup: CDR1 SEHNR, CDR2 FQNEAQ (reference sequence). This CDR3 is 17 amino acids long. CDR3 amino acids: CASSARSGSYSYNEQFF. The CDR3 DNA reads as TGTGCCAGCAGCGCCCGTAGCGGGAGTTACTCCTACAATGAGCAGTTCTTC.

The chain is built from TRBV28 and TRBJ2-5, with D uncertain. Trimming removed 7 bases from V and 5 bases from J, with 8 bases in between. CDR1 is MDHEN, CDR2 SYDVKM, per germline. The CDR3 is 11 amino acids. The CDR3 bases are TGTGCCAGCATGGAGTACGAGACCCAGTACTTC. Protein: CASMEYETQYF. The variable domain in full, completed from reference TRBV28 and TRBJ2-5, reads DVKVTQSSRYLVKRTGEKVFLECVQDMDHENMFWYRQDPGLGLRLIYFSYDVKMKEKGDIPEGYSVSREKKERFSLILESASTNQTSMYLCASMEYETQYFGPGTRLLVL.

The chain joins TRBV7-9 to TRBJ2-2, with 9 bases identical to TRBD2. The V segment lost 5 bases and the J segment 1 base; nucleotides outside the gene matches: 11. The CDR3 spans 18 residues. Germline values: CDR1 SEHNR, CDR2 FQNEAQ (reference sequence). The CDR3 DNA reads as TGTGCCAGCAGCCCCACCTATCTTAGCGGGAGGAACACCGGGGAGCTGTTTTTT. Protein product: CASSPTYLSGRNTGELFF.

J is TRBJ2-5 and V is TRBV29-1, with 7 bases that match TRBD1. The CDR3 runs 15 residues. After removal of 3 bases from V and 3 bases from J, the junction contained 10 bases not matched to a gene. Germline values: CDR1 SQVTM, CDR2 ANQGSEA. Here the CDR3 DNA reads TGCAGCGTTGATGTGCGACAGGGAATCAAAGAGACCCAGTACTTC. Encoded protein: CSVDVRQGIKETQYF.

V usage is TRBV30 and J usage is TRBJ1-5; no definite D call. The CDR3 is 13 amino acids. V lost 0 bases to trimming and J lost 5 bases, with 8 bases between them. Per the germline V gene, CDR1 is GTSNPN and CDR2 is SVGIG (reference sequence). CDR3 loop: CAWSVNVDQPQHF. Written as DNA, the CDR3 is TGTGCCTGGAGTGTAAATGTAGATCAGCCCCAGCATTTT.

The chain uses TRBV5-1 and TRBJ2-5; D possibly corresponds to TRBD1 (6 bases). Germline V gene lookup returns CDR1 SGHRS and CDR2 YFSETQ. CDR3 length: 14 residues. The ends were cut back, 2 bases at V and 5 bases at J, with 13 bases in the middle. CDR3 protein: CASSLQGQGETQYF. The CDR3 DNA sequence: TGCGCCAGCAGCTTACAGGGCCAAGGGGAGACCCAGTACTTC.

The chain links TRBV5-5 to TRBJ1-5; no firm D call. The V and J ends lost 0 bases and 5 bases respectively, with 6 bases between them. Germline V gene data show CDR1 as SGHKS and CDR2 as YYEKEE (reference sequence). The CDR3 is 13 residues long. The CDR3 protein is CASSLARDQPQHF. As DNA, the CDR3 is TGTGCCAGCAGCTTGGCGAGGGATCAGCCCCAGCATTTT.

The CDR3 region is CASSQATGNTEAFF. The CDR3 DNA reads TGCGCCAGCAGCCAAGCCACAGGGAACACTGAAGCTTTCTTT. This rearrangement joins TRBV4-3 to TRBJ1-1; a weak D match, TRBD1 (5 bases). The ends were cut back, 1 base at V and 1 base at J, with 7 bases in the middle. CDR3 length: 14 amino acids. The germline CDR1 and CDR2 sequences are LGHNA and YSLEER.

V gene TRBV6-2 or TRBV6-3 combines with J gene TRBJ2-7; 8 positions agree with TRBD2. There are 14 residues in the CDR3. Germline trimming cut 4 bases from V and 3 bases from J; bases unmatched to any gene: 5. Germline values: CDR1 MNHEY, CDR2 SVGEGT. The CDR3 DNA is TGTGCCAGCAGTTCGCGGGAGGACCTCTACGAGCAGTACTTC. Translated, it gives CASSSREDLYEQYF.

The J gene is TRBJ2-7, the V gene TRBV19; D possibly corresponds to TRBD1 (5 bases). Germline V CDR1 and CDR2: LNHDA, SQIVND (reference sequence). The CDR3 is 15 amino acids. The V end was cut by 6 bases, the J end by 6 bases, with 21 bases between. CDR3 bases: TGTGCCAGTAGCCCCAAACAGGCCCCGACGTTCGAGCAGTACTTC. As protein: CASSPKQAPTFEQYF.

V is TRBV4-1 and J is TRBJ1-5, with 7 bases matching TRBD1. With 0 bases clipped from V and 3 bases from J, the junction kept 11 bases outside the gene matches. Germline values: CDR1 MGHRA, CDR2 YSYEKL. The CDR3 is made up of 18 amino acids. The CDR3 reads CASSQETTRGKDNQPQHF. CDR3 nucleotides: TGCGCCAGCAGCCAAGAGACCACCAGGGGGAAGGACAATCAGCCCCAGCATTTT.

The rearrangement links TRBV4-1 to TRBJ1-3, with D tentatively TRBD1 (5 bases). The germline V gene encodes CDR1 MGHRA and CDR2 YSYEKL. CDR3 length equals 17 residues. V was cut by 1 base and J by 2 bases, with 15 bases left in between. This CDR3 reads CASSQGDYGGAGNTIYF. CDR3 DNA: TGCGCCAGCAGCCAAGGGGATTATGGGGGGGCTGGAAACACCATATATTTT.